A selection of T cell receptor beta chains follows, all from one sample in a study of blood T cell repertoires in COVID-19. Clones were sequenced by immunoSEQ multiplex PCR, and TCRdb holds only the in-frame ones, with some missing. The table has about 55,000 clones, around 86% seen once. Material for sequencing was peripheral blood. The receptors derive from a man at least 80 years old with acute or convalescent COVID-19. Both conserved end residues are part of each CDR3. The order of the fields is CDR3 DNA, CDR3 protein, clone size, V gene, J gene, D gene. The D gene is left open where the match is weak. Size is omitted from some rows. Given values are once, few, many or a class for expanded clones.

CDR3nt: TGTGCCAGCAGTCGCGCTAGCGCCCCATACAATGAGCAGTTCTTC
CDR3aa: CASSRASAPYNEQFF
abundance: NA
v_gene: TRBV6-2/TRBV6-3
j_gene: TRBJ2-1
d_gene: NA

CDR3nt: TGCGCCAGCAGCCAAGAAGGAGGACAGACTTATTATGGCTACACCTTC
CDR3aa: CASSQEGGQTYYGYTF
abundance: NA
v_gene: TRBV4-3
j_gene: TRBJ1-2
d_gene: NA

CDR3nt: TGCGCCAGCAGCTTGGACCCCGTGGGGGGGGAAAAACTGTTTTTT
CDR3aa: CASSLDPVGGEKLFF
abundance: NA
v_gene: TRBV5-1
j_gene: TRBJ1-4
d_gene: NA

CDR3nt: TGTGCCAGCAGCTCTAGCCTGGACAGGGGGGGAATCCGTCCCCAGCATTTT
CDR3aa: CASSSSLDRGGIRPQHF
abundance: NA
v_gene: TRBV5-8
j_gene: TRBJ1-5
d_gene: TRBD1

CDR3nt: TGTGCCAGTAGTCACGGGACAGGGCAAGAGACCCAGTACTTC
CDR3aa: CASSHGTGQETQYF
abundance: NA
v_gene: TRBV19
j_gene: TRBJ2-5
d_gene: TRBD1

CDR3nt: TGTGCCAGCAGCTCCGACAGGGGCCCTGGTCAGCCCCAGCATTTT
CDR3aa: CASSSDRGPGQPQHF
abundance: few
v_gene: TRBV7-9
j_gene: TRBJ1-5
d_gene: TRBD1

CDR3nt: TGTGCCAGCAGTGAAGGTGGACAGGGCTACGAGCAGTACTTC
CDR3aa: CASSEGGQGYEQYF
abundance: NA
v_gene: TRBV6-1
j_gene: TRBJ2-7
d_gene: TRBD1

CDR3nt: TGTGCCAGCAGTGAAAGGGGGACGAAAAGCATCAATGAGCAGTTCTTC
CDR3aa: CASSERGTKSINEQFF
abundance: NA
v_gene: TRBV6-1
j_gene: TRBJ2-1
d_gene: NA

CDR3nt: TGTGCCAGCTCGAGGGCTAGCGGGCTAGCCAAAAACATTCAGTACTTC
CDR3aa: CASSRASGLAKNIQYF
abundance: NA
v_gene: TRBV18
j_gene: TRBJ2-4
d_gene: TRBD2

CDR3nt: TGTGCTAGTGGTTTGGGGACAGGGGGTGGGTCACCCCTCCACTTT
CDR3aa: CASGLGTGGGSPLHF
abundance: NA
v_gene: TRBV12-5
j_gene: TRBJ1-6
d_gene: TRBD1

CDR3nt: TGTGCCTGGGGAGGGACAGGGAACAATGAGCAGTTCTTC
CDR3aa: CAWGGTGNNEQFF
abundance: NA
v_gene: TRBV30
j_gene: TRBJ2-1
d_gene: TRBD1

CDR3nt: TGTGCCAGCAAGCTTGCAGGGGAGCTGTTTTTT
CDR3aa: CASKLAGELFF
abundance: once
v_gene: TRBV6-5
j_gene: TRBJ2-2
d_gene: NA

CDR3nt: TGTGCCAGCAGCCCGGGACAGGGAGGAGAGACCCAGTACTTC
CDR3aa: CASSPGQGGETQYF
abundance: NA
v_gene: TRBV9
j_gene: TRBJ2-5
d_gene: TRBD1

CDR3nt: TGTGCTAGTGGTTTCGACTTAAGCAACACCGGGGAGCTGTTTTTT
CDR3aa: CASGFDLSNTGELFF
abundance: once
v_gene: TRBV12-5
j_gene: TRBJ2-2
d_gene: NA

CDR3nt: TGTGCCAGCAGTTGGACAGTCATCTCCTATAATTCACCCCTCCACTTT
CDR3aa: CASSWTVISYNSPLHF
abundance: few
v_gene: TRBV2
j_gene: TRBJ1-6
d_gene: NA

CDR3nt: TGTGCCAGCAGTCTCCGTTTGTATGAGCAGTTCTTC
CDR3aa: CASSLRLYEQFF
abundance: NA
v_gene: TRBV2
j_gene: TRBJ2-1
d_gene: NA

CDR3nt: TGTGCCAGCAGCTCCCGCCCTAATGTTGGTAATGAAAAACTGTTTTTT
CDR3aa: CASSSRPNVGNEKLFF
abundance: NA
v_gene: TRBV7-3
j_gene: TRBJ1-4
d_gene: NA

CDR3nt: TGCGCCAGCAGCTTGGACAGGGGCTACGAGCAGTACTTC
CDR3aa: CASSLDRGYEQYF
abundance: NA
v_gene: TRBV5-1
j_gene: TRBJ2-7
d_gene: TRBD1

CDR3nt: TGTGCCAGCTTACGACAGGGGGAGCAGTACTTC
CDR3aa: CASLRQGEQYF
abundance: NA
v_gene: TRBV6-5
j_gene: TRBJ2-7
d_gene: TRBD1

CDR3nt: TGTGCCAGCAGCCCCAGACGACAGGGGGCCTACGAGCAGTACTTC
CDR3aa: CASSPRRQGAYEQYF
abundance: NA
v_gene: TRBV9
j_gene: TRBJ2-7
d_gene: TRBD1

CDR3nt: TGTGCCAGCAGTGAAGTTTGGGGGACAGGGAGTGGCTATGGCTACACCTTC
CDR3aa: CASSEVWGTGSGYGYTF
abundance: NA
v_gene: TRBV6-1
j_gene: TRBJ1-2
d_gene: TRBD1

CDR3nt: TGTGCCAGCAGTCGGAACACTGAAGCTTTCTTT
CDR3aa: CASSRNTEAFF
abundance: NA
v_gene: TRBV25-1
j_gene: TRBJ1-1
d_gene: NA

CDR3nt: TGCGCCAGCACAGATCCTGCCAGGGCGACCTACAATGAGCAGTTCTTC
CDR3aa: CASTDPARATYNEQFF
abundance: NA
v_gene: TRBV5-1
j_gene: TRBJ2-1
d_gene: NA

CDR3nt: TGTGCCATCAGGGGCACATCAAATTCACCCCTCCACTTT
CDR3aa: CAIRGTSNSPLHF
abundance: NA
v_gene: TRBV10-3
j_gene: TRBJ1-6
d_gene: NA

CDR3nt: TGTGCCAGCAGCTCCGGACAGGGGATGCAGACCCAGTACTTC
CDR3aa: CASSSGQGMQTQYF
abundance: NA
v_gene: TRBV7-2
j_gene: TRBJ2-5
d_gene: TRBD1

CDR3nt: TGTGCCAGCAGCTTCGGGGTTCGTGACACTGAAGCTTTCTTT
CDR3aa: CASSFGVRDTEAFF
abundance: few
v_gene: TRBV7-9
j_gene: TRBJ1-1
d_gene: NA

CDR3nt: TGTGCCAGCAGCTTGGCGGCGGGCACTGAAGCTTTCTTT
CDR3aa: CASSLAAGTEAFF
abundance: few
v_gene: TRBV5-6
j_gene: TRBJ1-1
d_gene: NA

CDR3nt: TGCAGCGTACAGGGGTTGGCTGAAGCTTTCTTT
CDR3aa: CSVQGLAEAFF
abundance: NA
v_gene: TRBV29-1
j_gene: TRBJ1-1
d_gene: TRBD1

CDR3nt: TGTGCCAGCCTCGGCCGGGGACTAGATCCTGAGCAGTTCTTC
CDR3aa: CASLGRGLDPEQFF
abundance: once
v_gene: TRBV25-1
j_gene: TRBJ2-1
d_gene: TRBD2

CDR3nt: TGTGCCAGCAGTTCCTGGGGGGGGCGTGGTATTGAGACCCAGTACTTC
CDR3aa: CASSSWGGRGIETQYF
abundance: NA
v_gene: TRBV27
j_gene: TRBJ2-5
d_gene: NA

CDR3nt: TGTGCCAGCGGCCCGGGTAGCGGGGGGCGAAGGGCCCAGTACTTC
CDR3aa: CASGPGSGGRRAQYF
abundance: NA
v_gene: TRBV6-5
j_gene: TRBJ2-5
d_gene: TRBD2

CDR3nt: TGTGCCAGTAGGGACAGGGGCTCCTATAATTCACCCCTCCACTTT
CDR3aa: CASRDRGSYNSPLHF
abundance: few
v_gene: TRBV19
j_gene: TRBJ1-6
d_gene: TRBD1

CDR3nt: TGTGCCAGCAGTTACCGGCGGGACAGGGCTGGAAACACCATATATTTT
CDR3aa: CASSYRRDRAGNTIYF
abundance: NA
v_gene: TRBV6-5
j_gene: TRBJ1-3
d_gene: TRBD1

CDR3nt: TGTGCCAGCAGCCAAAGTGGCAGACAAGAGACCCAGTACTTC
CDR3aa: CASSQSGRQETQYF
abundance: NA
v_gene: TRBV3-1/TRBV3-2
j_gene: TRBJ2-5
d_gene: NA

CDR3nt: TGTGCCAGCAGCCGATACAGCTCTGGGGCCAACGTCCTGACTTTC
CDR3aa: CASSRYSSGANVLTF
abundance: NA
v_gene: TRBV6-2/TRBV6-3
j_gene: TRBJ2-6
d_gene: NA

CDR3nt: TGTGCCAGCAGTGTGCAGGGGGCCTACGAGCAGTACTTC
CDR3aa: CASSVQGAYEQYF
abundance: NA
v_gene: TRBV2
j_gene: TRBJ2-7
d_gene: TRBD1

CDR3nt: TGTGCCAGTAGCAACCTCCAGGACTTCATGAACACTGAAGCTTTCTTT
CDR3aa: CASSNLQDFMNTEAFF
abundance: NA
v_gene: TRBV19
j_gene: TRBJ1-1
d_gene: NA

CDR3nt: TGTGCCAGCAGCTGGACAGGGGTGAGGAATGAGCAGTTCTTC
CDR3aa: CASSWTGVRNEQFF
abundance: NA
v_gene: TRBV5-6
j_gene: TRBJ2-1
d_gene: TRBD1

CDR3nt: TGTGCCAGCAGTATAGGGAGTGCTTTCTTT
CDR3aa: CASSIGSAFF
abundance: NA
v_gene: TRBV2
j_gene: TRBJ1-1
d_gene: NA